Listed below are T cell receptor beta chains from one sample, sequenced in a study of T cell therapy after organ transplantation. These receptors' targets are unknown. Libraries were prepared by immunoSEQ multiplex PCR; TCRdb keeps only in-frame clonotypes and omits some of them. The sample lists over 20,000 clones, around 84% occurring once. The material was CD8+ T cells from blood, obtained after autologous CMV-specific T cell therapy. The receptors were gathered from a human patient who had received a solid organ transplant and had CMV disease. Part of the T cells may come from the graft donor. CDR3s include the opening cysteine and the closing phenylalanine or tryptophan. Each record gives: D gene, clone size, V gene, J gene, CDR3 protein, CDR3 DNA. The D gene is left open where the match is weak. Not every row has a clone size; where given, it reads once, few, many or a size class.

TRBD1,medium-sized,TRBV6-5,TRBJ1-5,CASGEQGPNQPQHF,TGTGCCAGCGGGGAACAGGGGCCAAATCAGCCCCAGCATTTT
-,-,TRBV5-4,TRBJ2-1,CASSFLGGDNEQFF,TGTGCCAGCAGCTTCTTAGGGGGGGACAATGAGCAGTTCTTC
-,-,TRBV6-1,TRBJ2-7,CASSETDKYEQYF,TGTGCCAGCAGTGAAACAGATAAATACGAGCAGTACTTC
-,-,TRBV11-2,TRBJ2-3,CASSPDGTQYF,TGTGCCAGCAGCCCCGACGGTACGCAGTATTTT
TRBD2,-,TRBV6-5,TRBJ2-1,CASSSQGLAAYNEQFF,TGTGCCAGCAGTTCCCAAGGACTAGCGGCCTACAATGAGCAGTTCTTC
-,-,TRBV2,TRBJ1-4,CASSDLMGPNEKLFF,TGTGCCAGCAGTGATCTGATGGGTCCTAATGAAAAACTGTTTTTT
-,-,TRBV4-3,TRBJ2-2,CASSQGPTTGELFF,TGCGCCAGCAGCCAAGGACCGACTACCGGGGAGCTGTTTTTT
-,-,TRBV25-1,TRBJ2-2,CASSEYGVGELFF,TGTGCCAGCAGTGAATACGGGGTTGGGGAGCTGTTTTTT
-,-,TRBV27,TRBJ1-1,CASSLWAGEDTEAFF,TGTGCCAGCAGTTTATGGGCGGGGGAGGACACTGAAGCTTTCTTT
-,-,TRBV9,TRBJ2-7,CASSVAGSNEQYF,TGTGCCAGCAGCGTAGCTGGCTCTAACGAGCAGTACTTC
-,-,TRBV4-3,TRBJ1-5,CASSQTPVDQPQHF,TGCGCCAGCAGCCAGACTCCTGTGGATCAGCCCCAGCATTTT
TRBD1,-,TRBV30,TRBJ1-4,CARGARDRGREKLFF,TGTGCCAGGGGAGCAAGGGACAGGGGGCGCGAAAAACTGTTTTTT
TRBD1,-,TRBV4-3,TRBJ2-7,CASSQEVSPGQGHEQYF,TGCGCCAGCAGCCAAGAAGTAAGTCCGGGACAGGGCCACGAGCAGTACTTC
-,-,TRBV30,TRBJ2-1,CAWSVHNNEQFF,TGTGCCTGGAGTGTACACAACAATGAGCAGTTCTTC
TRBD1,few,TRBV6-5,TRBJ1-3,CASSYGQGTGNTIYF,TGTGCCAGCAGTTACGGACAGGGGACTGGAAACACCATATATTTT
-,-,TRBV19,TRBJ2-7,CASSPSSYEQYF,TGTGCCAGTAGTCCGAGCTCCTACGAGCAGTACTTC
TRBD1,-,TRBV27,TRBJ2-7,CASSSTGFTEQYF,TGTGCCAGCAGTTCGACAGGGTTCACCGAGCAGTACTTC
-,-,TRBV19,TRBJ2-7,CASSVTVAHEQYF,TGTGCCAGTAGTGTGACGGTTGCCCACGAGCAGTACTTC
TRBD1,-,TRBV7-9,TRBJ1-2,CASSLRQGRDFYGYTF,TGTGCCAGCAGCTTAAGACAGGGCAGGGATTTCTATGGCTACACCTTC
-,-,TRBV6-5,TRBJ1-1,CASSLAGAGTEAFF,TGTGCCAGCAGCCTGGCGGGGGCCGGCACTGAAGCTTTCTTT
TRBD2,-,TRBV9,TRBJ2-7,CASSPGTSLSYEQYF,TGTGCCAGCAGCCCCGGGACTAGCCTCTCCTACGAGCAGTACTTC
-,few,TRBV9,TRBJ1-6,CASSAGHRPLHF,TGTGCCAGCAGCGCGGGACATAGGCCCCTCCACTTT
-,-,TRBV19,TRBJ2-3,CASSIGGGSTDTQYF,TGTGCCAGTAGTATAGGGGGCGGCAGCACAGATACGCAGTATTTT